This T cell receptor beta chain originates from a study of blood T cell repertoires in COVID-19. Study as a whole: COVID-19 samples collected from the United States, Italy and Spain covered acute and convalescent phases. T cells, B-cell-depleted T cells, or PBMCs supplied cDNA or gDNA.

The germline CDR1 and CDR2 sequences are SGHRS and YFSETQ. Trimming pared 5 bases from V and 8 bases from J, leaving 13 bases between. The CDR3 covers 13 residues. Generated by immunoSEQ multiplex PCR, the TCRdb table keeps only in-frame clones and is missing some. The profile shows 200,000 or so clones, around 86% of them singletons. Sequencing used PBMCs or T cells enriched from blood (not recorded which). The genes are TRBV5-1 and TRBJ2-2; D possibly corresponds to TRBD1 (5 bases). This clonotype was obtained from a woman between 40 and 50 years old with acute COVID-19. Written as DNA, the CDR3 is TGCGCCAGCAGGGAGCAGGGTCAGGGGGAGCTGTTTTTT. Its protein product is CASREQGQGELFF.